The clone carrying this TCR beta chain has just one count. Its antigen is currently unknown. The germline CDR1 and CDR2 sequences are ENHRY and SYGVKD. The CDR3 is made up of 15 amino acids. The ends were cut back, 10 bases at V and 2 bases at J, with 21 bases in the middle. These data are taken from a study of T cell repertoires in cytomegalovirus infection. MiXCR, applied by TCRdb to the reads, yields one record per CDR3 protein. Among around 69,000 distinct CDR3 sequences listed, about 27% were seen once. The rearrangement links TRBV10-3 to TRBJ2-7; D may be TRBD1 (6 bases). This clonotype was sampled from a human donor in good health (CMV status not recorded). Some clones in this sample may be carry-over from other donors' samples. The specimen was CD8+ T cells from cultured PBMCs, collected from culture after CMV antigen stimulation. CDR3 region: CATRQGLDGAYEQYF. CDR3 bases: TGTGCCACCCGCCAGGGGCTGGATGGGGCCTACGAGCAGTACTTC.